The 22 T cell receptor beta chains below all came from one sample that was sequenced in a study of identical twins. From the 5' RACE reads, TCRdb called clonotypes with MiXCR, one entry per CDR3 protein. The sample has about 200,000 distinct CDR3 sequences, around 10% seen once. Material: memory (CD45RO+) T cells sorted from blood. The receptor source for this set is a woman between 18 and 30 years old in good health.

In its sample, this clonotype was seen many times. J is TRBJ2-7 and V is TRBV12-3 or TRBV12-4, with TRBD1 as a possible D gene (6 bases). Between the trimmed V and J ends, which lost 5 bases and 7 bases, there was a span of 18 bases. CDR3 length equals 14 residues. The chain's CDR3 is CASSPDRTRREQYF. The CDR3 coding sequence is TGTGCCAGCAGTCCCGACAGGACCCGCCGGGAGCAGTACTTC.

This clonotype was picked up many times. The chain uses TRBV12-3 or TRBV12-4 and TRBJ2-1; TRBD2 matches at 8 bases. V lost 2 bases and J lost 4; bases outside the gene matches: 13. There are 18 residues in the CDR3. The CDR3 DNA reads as TGTGCCAGCAGTTTAAGTGGGGCCAGCGGGAGTGAGTACAATGAGCAGTTCTTC. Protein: CASSLSGASGSEYNEQFF.

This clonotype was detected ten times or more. The CDR3 DNA follows: TGCAGTGCCCTAATAGCGGGAGGGCCTACCGGGGAGCTGTTTTTT. Protein: CSALIAGGPTGELFF. The V call is TRBV20-1, the J call TRBJ2-2; 11 bases are shared with TRBD2. Germline V gene lookup returns CDR1 DFQATT and CDR2 SNEGSKA (reference sequence). V trimming: 6 bases; J trimming: 5 bases; junction bases outside the gene matches: 8. This CDR3 is 15 amino acids long.

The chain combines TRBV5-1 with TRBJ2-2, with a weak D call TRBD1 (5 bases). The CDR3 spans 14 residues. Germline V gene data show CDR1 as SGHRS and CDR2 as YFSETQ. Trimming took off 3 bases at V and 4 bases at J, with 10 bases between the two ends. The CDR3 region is CASSSFQGTGELFF. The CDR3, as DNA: TGCGCCAGCAGCTCCTTCCAGGGCACCGGGGAGCTGTTTTTT.

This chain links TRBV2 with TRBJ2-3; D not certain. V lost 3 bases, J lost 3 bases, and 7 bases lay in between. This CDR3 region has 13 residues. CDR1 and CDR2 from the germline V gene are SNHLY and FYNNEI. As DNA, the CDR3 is TGTGCCAGCAGTGATTCCGGGACAGATACGCAGTATTTT. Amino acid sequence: CASSDSGTDTQYF.

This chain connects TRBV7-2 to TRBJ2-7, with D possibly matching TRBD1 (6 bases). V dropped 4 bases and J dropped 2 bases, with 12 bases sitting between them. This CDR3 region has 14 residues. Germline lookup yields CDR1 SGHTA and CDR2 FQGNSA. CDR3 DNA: TGTGCCAGCAGCTCCGGGGCAGGGGCCTACGAGCAGTACTTC. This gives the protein CASSSGAGAYEQYF.

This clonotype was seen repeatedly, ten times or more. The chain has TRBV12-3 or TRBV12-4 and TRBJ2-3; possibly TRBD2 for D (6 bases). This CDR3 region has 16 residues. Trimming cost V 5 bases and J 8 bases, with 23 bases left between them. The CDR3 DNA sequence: TGTGCCAGCAGTGCAAGACCCGTGACGGGCGGGGTTACGCAGTATTTT. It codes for CASSARPVTGGVTQYF.

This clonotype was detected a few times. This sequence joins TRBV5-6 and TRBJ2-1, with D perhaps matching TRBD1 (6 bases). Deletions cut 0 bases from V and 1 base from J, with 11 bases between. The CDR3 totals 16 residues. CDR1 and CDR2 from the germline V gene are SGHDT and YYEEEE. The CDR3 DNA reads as TGTGCCAGCAGCTTGGAGGTAGGGGGATCCTACAATGAGCAGTTCTTC. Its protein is CASSLEVGGSYNEQFF.

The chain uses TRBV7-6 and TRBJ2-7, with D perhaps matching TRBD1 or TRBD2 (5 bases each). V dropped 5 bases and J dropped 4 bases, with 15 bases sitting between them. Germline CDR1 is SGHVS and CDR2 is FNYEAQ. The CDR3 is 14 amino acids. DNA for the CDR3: TGTGCCAGCAGCCCAGCCGGGACGATGTACGAGCAGTACTTC. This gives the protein CASSPAGTMYEQYF.

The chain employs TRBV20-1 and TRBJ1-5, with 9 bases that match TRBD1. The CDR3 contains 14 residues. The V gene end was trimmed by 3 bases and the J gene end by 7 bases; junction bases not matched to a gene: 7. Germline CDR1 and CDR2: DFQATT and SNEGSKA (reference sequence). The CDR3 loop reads CSASPDRGFQPQHF. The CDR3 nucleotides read TGCAGTGCTAGCCCGGACAGGGGATTCCAGCCCCAGCATTTT.

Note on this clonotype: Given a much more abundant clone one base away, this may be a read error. In DNA form, the CDR3 reads TGTGCCACGCGGACAGCGAACACCGGGGTGCTGTTTTTT. Translating it yields CATRTANTGVLFF. The J gene is TRBJ2-2, the V gene TRBV27, with D tentatively TRBD1 (6 bases). The CDR3 spans 13 residues. Germline loops: CDR1 MNHEY, CDR2 SMNVEV (reference sequence).

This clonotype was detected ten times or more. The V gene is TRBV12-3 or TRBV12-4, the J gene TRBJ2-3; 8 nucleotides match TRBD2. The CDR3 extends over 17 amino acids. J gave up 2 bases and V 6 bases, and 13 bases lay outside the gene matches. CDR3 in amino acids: CASSLGLAGLNTDTQYF. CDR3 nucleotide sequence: TGTGCCAGCAGCCTTGGGTTAGCGGGGCTAAACACAGATACGCAGTATTTT.

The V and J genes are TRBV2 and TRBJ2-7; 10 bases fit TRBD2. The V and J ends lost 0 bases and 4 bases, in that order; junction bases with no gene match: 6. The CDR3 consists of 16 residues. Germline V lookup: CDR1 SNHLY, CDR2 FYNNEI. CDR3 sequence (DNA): TGTGCCAGCAGTGAAGCGCGGAGCGGGGGGGGATACGAGCAGTACTTC. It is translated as CASSEARSGGGYEQYF.

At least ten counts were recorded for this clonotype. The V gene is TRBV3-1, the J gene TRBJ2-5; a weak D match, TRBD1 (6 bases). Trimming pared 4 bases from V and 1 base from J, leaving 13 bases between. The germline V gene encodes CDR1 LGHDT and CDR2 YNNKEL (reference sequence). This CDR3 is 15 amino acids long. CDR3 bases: TGTGCCAGCAGCCTTACAGGGAGCGGCCAAGAGACCCAGTACTTC. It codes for CASSLTGSGQETQYF.

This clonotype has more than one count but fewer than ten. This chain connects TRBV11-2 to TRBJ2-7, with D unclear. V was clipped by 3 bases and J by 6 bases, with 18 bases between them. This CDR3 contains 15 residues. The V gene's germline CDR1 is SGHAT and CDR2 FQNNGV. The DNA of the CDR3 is TGTGCCAGCAGCTTGGACCTAATCGTCGCCGTCGAGCAGTACTTC. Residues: CASSLDLIVAVEQYF.

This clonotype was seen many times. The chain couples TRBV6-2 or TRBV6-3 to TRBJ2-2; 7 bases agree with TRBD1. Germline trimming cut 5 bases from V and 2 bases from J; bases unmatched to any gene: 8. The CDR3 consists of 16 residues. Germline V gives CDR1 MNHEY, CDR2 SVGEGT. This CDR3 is CASSIPRDSNTGELFF. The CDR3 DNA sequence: TGTGCCAGCAGTATTCCCAGGGACAGTAACACCGGGGAGCTGTTTTTT.

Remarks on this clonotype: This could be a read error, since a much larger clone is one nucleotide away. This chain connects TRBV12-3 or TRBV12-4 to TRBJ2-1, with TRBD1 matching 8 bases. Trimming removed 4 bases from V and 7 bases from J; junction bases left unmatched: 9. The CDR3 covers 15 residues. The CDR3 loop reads CASSSQGALVNEQFF. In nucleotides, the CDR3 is TGTGCCAGCAGTTCCCAGGGGGCGTTGGTTAATGAGCAGTTCTTC.

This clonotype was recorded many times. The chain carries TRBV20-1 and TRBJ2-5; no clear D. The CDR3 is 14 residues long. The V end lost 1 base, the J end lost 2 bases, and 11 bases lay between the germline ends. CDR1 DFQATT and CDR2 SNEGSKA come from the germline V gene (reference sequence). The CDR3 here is CSARGDDLQETQYF. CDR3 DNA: TGCAGTGCTAGAGGCGACGACCTTCAAGAGACCCAGTACTTC.

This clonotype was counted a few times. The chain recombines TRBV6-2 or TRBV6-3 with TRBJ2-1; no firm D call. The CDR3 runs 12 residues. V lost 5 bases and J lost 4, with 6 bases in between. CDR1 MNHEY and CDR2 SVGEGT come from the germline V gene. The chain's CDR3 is CASSAPYNEQFF. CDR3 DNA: TGTGCCAGCAGTGCCCCGTACAATGAGCAGTTCTTC.

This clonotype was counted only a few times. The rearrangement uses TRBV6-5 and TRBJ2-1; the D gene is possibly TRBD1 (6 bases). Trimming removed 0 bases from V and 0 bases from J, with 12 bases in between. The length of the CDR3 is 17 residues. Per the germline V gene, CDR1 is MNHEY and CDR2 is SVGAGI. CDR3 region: CASSYSRTGRSYNEQFF. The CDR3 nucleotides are TGTGCCAGCAGTTACTCGAGAACAGGGCGCTCCTACAATGAGCAGTTCTTC.

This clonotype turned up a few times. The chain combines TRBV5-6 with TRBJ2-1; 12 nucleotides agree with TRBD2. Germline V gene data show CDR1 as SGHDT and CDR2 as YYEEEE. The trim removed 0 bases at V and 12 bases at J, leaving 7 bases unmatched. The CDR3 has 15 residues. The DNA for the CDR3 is TGTGCCAGCAGCTTGGAGGGTACTAGCGGGAGGAGGCAGTTCTTC. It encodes CASSLEGTSGRRQFF.

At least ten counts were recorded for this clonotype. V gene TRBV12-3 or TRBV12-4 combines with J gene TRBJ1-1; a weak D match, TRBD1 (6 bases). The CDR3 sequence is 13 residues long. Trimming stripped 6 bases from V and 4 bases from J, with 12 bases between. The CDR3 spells CASSFQGPTEAFF. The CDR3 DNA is TGTGCCAGCAGCTTCCAGGGGCCCACTGAAGCTTTCTTT.